The 17 T cell receptor beta chains given below trace back to one sample, sequenced in a study of shared clonotypes between healthy human individuals. TCRdb's table, derived via immunoSEQ multiplex PCR, lists solely in-frame clones and lacks some. The table shows hundreds of thousands of clones, with 80% to 90% occurring only once. Sequencing was performed on memory CD8+ T cells sorted from blood. Subset meaning: CD45RO+ cells pooled with CCR7-negative TemRA cells. These receptors were collected from a man aged 18-30 years in good health.

This sequence joins TRBV6-1 and TRBJ1-1, with D perhaps matching TRBD1 (6 bases). The CDR3 is 18 residues long. Trimming cost V 2 bases and J 4 bases, with 23 bases left between them. From germline, CDR1 is MNHNS and CDR2 SASEGT. Written as DNA, the CDR3 is TGTGCCAGCAGTGAAACGGGACAAGGCATACTTGGCATCACTGAAGCTTTCTTT. Encoded protein: CASSETGQGILGITEAFF.

The chain combines TRBV5-6 with TRBJ1-1; tentative D call: TRBD1 (5 bases). CDR1 and CDR2 (germline): SGHDT, YYEEEE. The V end was cut by 1 base, the J end by 4 bases, with 11 bases between. The CDR3 totals 14 residues. The CDR3 DNA follows: TGTGCCAGCAGCTTGTGGGGGAGCGGCACTGAAGCTTTCTTT. It translates to CASSLWGSGTEAFF. The entire variable domain, with the rest obtained from reference TRBV5-6 and TRBJ1-1, is as follows: DAGVTQSPTHLIKTRGQQVTLRCSPKSGHDTVSWYQQALGQGPQFIFQYYEEEERQRGNFPDRFSGHQFPNYSSELNVNALLLGDSALYLCASSLWGSGTEAFFGQGTRLTVV.

A single count supports this clone. The rearrangement joins TRBV5-6 to TRBJ2-7, with D possibly being TRBD2 (6 bases). The V end was cut by 0 bases, the J end by 7 bases, with 14 bases between. Germline V gene lookup returns CDR1 SGHDT and CDR2 YYEEEE. The CDR3 spans 14 residues. CDR3 region: CASSLGTGLGEQYF. As DNA, the CDR3 is TGTGCCAGCAGCTTGGGGACGGGACTGGGTGAGCAGTACTTC.

The chain couples TRBV6-5 to TRBJ2-7; the D gene is possibly TRBD1 (5 bases). Germline CDR1 is MNHEY and CDR2 is SVGAGI. This CDR3 spans 13 amino acids. Trimming shortened V by 0 bases and J by 2 bases, and 5 bases separated the two germline ends. The CDR3 DNA reads TGTGCCAGCAGTTACTCGGACACCTACGAGCAGTACTTC. Its translation: CASSYSDTYEQYF.

The chain links TRBV7-9 to TRBJ2-3, with D perhaps TRBD2 (5 bases). Trimming pared 5 bases from V and 4 bases from J, leaving 16 bases between. This CDR3 is 15 amino acids long. Germline lookup yields CDR1 SEHNR and CDR2 FQNEAQ (reference sequence). The chain's CDR3 is CASSKGRGKADTQYF. The CDR3 DNA is TGTGCCAGCAGCAAAGGTCGGGGTAAAGCAGATACGCAGTATTTT.

The chain couples TRBV30 to TRBJ1-1, with 7 bases identical to TRBD1. Germline values: CDR1 GTSNPN, CDR2 SVGIG (reference sequence). The trim removed 3 bases at V and 6 bases at J, leaving 4 bases unmatched. CDR3 length: 12 residues. The CDR3 DNA reads TGTGCCTGGAGCCCAGGGGGTGCTGAAGCTTTCTTT. As protein: CAWSPGGAEAFF.

The rearrangement uses TRBV4-1 and TRBJ2-5; no firm D call. V was pared by 5 bases and J by 5 bases, with 12 bases between. Germline V gives CDR1 MGHRA, CDR2 YSYEKL. The CDR3 has 13 amino acids. CDR3 residues: CASSLLRGETQYF. Here the CDR3 DNA reads TGCGCCAGCAGCTTACTTAGAGGTGAGACCCAGTACTTC.

V is TRBV7-9 and J is TRBJ1-4; 9 positions match TRBD1. Trimming removed 4 bases from V and 8 bases from J; junction bases left unmatched: 8. Germline V gives CDR1 SEHNR, CDR2 FQNEAQ (reference sequence). The CDR3 has 15 residues. DNA of the CDR3: TGTGCCAGCAGCTCACGGACAGGGGTAGAGGAAAAACTGTTTTTT. Translated, it gives CASSSRTGVEEKLFF.

This clone showed up just once. The chain couples TRBV6-5 to TRBJ1-6; D not resolved. This CDR3 comprises 13 residues. V gave up 4 bases and J gave up 9 bases, with 10 bases separating them. CDR1 is MNHEY, CDR2 SVGAGI, per germline. CDR3 residues: CASSLQPGSPLHF. The CDR3 DNA follows: TGTGCCAGCAGTTTGCAACCAGGTTCACCCCTCCACTTT.

This rearrangement joins TRBV4-1 to TRBJ2-7; TRBD1 matches 7 bases. Germline V gene sequence: CDR1 MGHRA, CDR2 YSYEKL. CDR3 length: 13 residues. V gave up 4 bases and J gave up 2 bases; unmatched junction bases: 2. The CDR3 DNA sequence: TGCGCCAGCAGCCCGGGACAGACCTACGAGCAGTACTTC. It specifies CASSPGQTYEQYF.

This chain connects TRBV28 to TRBJ1-1; D gene unclear. CDR1 is MDHEN, CDR2 SYDVKM, per germline. V lost 3 bases to trimming and J lost 3 bases, with 8 bases between them. The CDR3 covers 13 residues. The CDR3 region is CASSFGRDTEAFF. Written as DNA, the CDR3 is TGTGCCAGCAGTTTCGGAAGGGACACTGAAGCTTTCTTT.

This chain connects TRBV30 to TRBJ1-1, with TRBD1 matching 8 bases. The trim removed 7 bases at V and 1 base at J, leaving 11 bases unmatched. Germline V gene data show CDR1 as GTSNPN and CDR2 as SVGIG (reference sequence). This CDR3 has 15 amino acids. The CDR3 protein is CAYPGQEFKNTEAFF. The CDR3 coding sequence is TGTGCCTACCCGGGACAGGAGTTTAAGAACACTGAAGCTTTCTTT.

The V gene is TRBV4-1, the J gene TRBJ1-1; D is possibly TRBD1 (5 bases). This CDR3 spans 15 amino acids. Germline CDR1 is MGHRA and CDR2 is YSYEKL. V lost 3 bases, J lost 2 bases, and 13 bases lay in between. The CDR3: CASSQTGGFNTEAFF. DNA for the CDR3: TGCGCCAGCAGCCAGACTGGGGGTTTTAACACTGAAGCTTTCTTT.

This clone was found once. The V call is TRBV6-4, the J call TRBJ2-2; TRBD2 aligns across 7 bases. Germline V gives CDR1 MRHNA, CDR2 SNTAGT. The trim removed 6 bases at V and 6 bases at J, leaving 10 bases unmatched. The CDR3 spans 15 residues. In DNA, the CDR3 is TGTGCCAGCAGCGACATTCCGGGGGGTCCCGGGGAGCTGTTTTTT. Amino acids: CASSDIPGGPGELFF.

This chain links TRBV7-9 with TRBJ2-1; 8 bases map to TRBD2. V dropped 5 bases and J dropped 0; count of bases not matched to a gene: 6. Germline CDR1 is SEHNR and CDR2 is FQNEAQ (reference sequence). The CDR3 is 16 residues long. CDR3: CASSGGLGSSYNEQFF. The CDR3 nucleotides are TGTGCCAGCAGCGGGGGACTAGGGAGCTCCTACAATGAGCAGTTCTTC. The full variable domain, rest sourced from reference TRBV7-9 and TRBJ2-1, is DTGVSQNPRHKITKRGQNVTFRCDPISEHNRLYWYRQTLGQGPEFLTYFQNEAQLEKSRLLSDRFSAERPKGSFSTLEIQRTEQGDSAMYLCASSGGLGSSYNEQFFGPGTRLTVL.

This rearrangement joins TRBV7-9 to TRBJ2-2; 14 positions match TRBD2. Germline CDR1 SEHNR, CDR2 FQNEAQ (reference sequence). Germline trimming cut 5 bases from V and 2 bases from J; bases unmatched to any gene: 10. The CDR3 covers 19 residues. The CDR3 region is CASSPTWTSGGHNTGELFF. As DNA, the CDR3 is TGTGCCAGCAGCCCGACTTGGACTAGCGGGGGGCATAACACCGGGGAGCTGTTTTTT.

The rearrangement uses TRBV6-5 and TRBJ2-7, with 7 bases matching TRBD1. The CDR3 loop spans 15 amino acids. Germline trimming cut 2 bases from V and 3 bases from J; bases unmatched to any gene: 7. Per the germline V gene, CDR1 is MNHEY and CDR2 is SVGAGI. The CDR3 nucleotides read TGTGCCAGCAGTTACCAAACGGGACAGTTCTACGAGCAGTACTTC. Translating gives CASSYQTGQFYEQYF.